This T cell receptor beta chain was recorded in a study of blood T cell repertoires in COVID-19. TCRdb keeps only in-frame clones here, not all; method: immunoSEQ multiplex PCR. Of more than 150,000 clones listed, over 80% are singletons. CDR1 is SGHNT, CDR2 YENEEA, per germline. The CDR3 runs to 15 residues. The V and J ends lost 3 bases and 2 bases, in that order; junction bases with no gene match: 6. Sequenced material: peripheral blood. The receptor was isolated from a woman aged 55-69 years with acute or convalescent COVID-19. The V gene is TRBV11-3, the J gene TRBJ2-7; 8 bases fit TRBD2. Here the CDR3 reads CASSLRRGETYEQYF. The CDR3 nucleotides read TGTGCCAGCAGCTTGAGGCGGGGGGAGACCTACGAGCAGTACTTC.